The clone carrying this T cell receptor beta chain appeared a few times. Antigen unknown. One junction end disagrees with the germline gene, perhaps due to a read error. The CDR3 is made up of 13 amino acids. Germline-derived CDR1 and CDR2 are DFQATT and SNEGSKA (reference sequence). The data belong to a study of blood T cells in healthy people across ages. Study conclusions and caveats: A conclusive naive versus antigen-experienced comparison was prevented by the unsorted PBMCs. With naive T cell percentage, TCR beta diversity showed a strong correlation.

Combining a sample-barcoded 5' primer with a J-beta primer mix, a second PCR ran for about 6 to 12 cycles. Each of the samples gave a minimum of 2.5 million paired-end reads that contained CDR3. Each CDR3 protein is one row after TCRdb ran MiXCR on the 5' RACE reads. The table lists more than 550,000 distinct CDR3 sequences, 22% of them singletons. Every donor provided around 9.3 milliliters of peripheral blood. The clonotype was recovered from a man between 70 and 80 years old in good health. The chain joins TRBV20-1 to TRBJ1-4; D perhaps matches TRBD1 (6 bases). Sequences were obtained from blood. The CDR3 reads CSARDRGYEKPFF. The CDR3 DNA follows: TGCAGTGCTAGAGACAGGGGTTACGAAAAACCGTTTTTT.